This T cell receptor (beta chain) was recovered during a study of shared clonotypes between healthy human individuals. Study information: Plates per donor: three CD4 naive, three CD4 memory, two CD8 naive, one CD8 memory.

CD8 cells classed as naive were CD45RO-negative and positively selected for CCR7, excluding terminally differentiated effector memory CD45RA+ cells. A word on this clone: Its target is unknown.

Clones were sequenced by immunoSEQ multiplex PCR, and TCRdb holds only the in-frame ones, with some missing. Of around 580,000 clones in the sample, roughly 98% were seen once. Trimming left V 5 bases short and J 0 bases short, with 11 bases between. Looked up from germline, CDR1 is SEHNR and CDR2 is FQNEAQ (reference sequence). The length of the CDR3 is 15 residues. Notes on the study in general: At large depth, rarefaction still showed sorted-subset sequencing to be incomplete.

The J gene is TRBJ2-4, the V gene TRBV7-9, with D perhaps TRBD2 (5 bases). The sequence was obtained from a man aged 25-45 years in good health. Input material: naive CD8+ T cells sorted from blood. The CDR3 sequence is CASSPDGLAKNIQYF. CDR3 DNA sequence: TGTGCCAGCAGCCCGGACGGACTAGCCAAAAACATTCAGTACTTC.